This entry describes one TCR beta chain. This record comes from a study of STAT5B mutations in CD4+ large granular lymphocyte leukemia. The CDR3 covers 16 residues. In germline, CDR1 is LNHDA, CDR2 SQIVND (reference sequence). The ends were cut back, 1 base at V and 3 bases at J, with 13 bases in the middle. The protocol was immunoSEQ multiplex PCR, while the TCRdb copy is restricted to in-frame clones and leaves out a portion. The sample shows 15,000 to 25,000 clones, about 88% of them seen only once. The V call is TRBV19, the J call TRBJ1-5, with D tentatively TRBD1 (5 bases). The sample comprised CD4+ T cells from blood buffy coats. The receptor was isolated from a human donor in good health. The CDR3 sequence is CASSIVSGGLNQPQHF. The CDR3 DNA reads as TGTGCCAGTAGTATAGTGAGCGGGGGTCTCAATCAGCCCCAGCATTTT.